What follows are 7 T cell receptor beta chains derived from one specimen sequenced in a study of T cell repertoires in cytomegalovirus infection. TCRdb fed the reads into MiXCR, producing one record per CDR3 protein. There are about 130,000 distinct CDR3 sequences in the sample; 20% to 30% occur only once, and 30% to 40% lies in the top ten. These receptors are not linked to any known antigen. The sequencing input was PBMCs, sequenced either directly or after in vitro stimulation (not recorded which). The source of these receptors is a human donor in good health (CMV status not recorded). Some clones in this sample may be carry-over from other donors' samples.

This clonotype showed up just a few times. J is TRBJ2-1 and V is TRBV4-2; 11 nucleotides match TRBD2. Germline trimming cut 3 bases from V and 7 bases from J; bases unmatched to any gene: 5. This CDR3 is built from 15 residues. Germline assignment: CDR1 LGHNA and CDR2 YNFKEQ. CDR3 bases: TGTGCCAGCAGCCAGATAGCGGGAGGGAGGAATGAGCAGTTCTTC. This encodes CASSQIAGGRNEQFF.

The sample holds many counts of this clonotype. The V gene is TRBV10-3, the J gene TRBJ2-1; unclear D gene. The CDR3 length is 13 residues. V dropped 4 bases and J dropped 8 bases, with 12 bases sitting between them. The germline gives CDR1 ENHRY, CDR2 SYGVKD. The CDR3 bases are TGTGCCATCAGTGTCGAAGACGTCTATGAGCAGTTCTTC. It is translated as CAISVEDVYEQFF.

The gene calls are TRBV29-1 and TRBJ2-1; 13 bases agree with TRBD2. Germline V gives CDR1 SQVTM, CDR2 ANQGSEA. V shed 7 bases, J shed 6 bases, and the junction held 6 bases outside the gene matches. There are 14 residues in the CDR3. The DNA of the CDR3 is TGCAGCGCACCACTAGCGGGGGGGATCAATGAGCAGTTCTTC. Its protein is CSAPLAGGINEQFF.

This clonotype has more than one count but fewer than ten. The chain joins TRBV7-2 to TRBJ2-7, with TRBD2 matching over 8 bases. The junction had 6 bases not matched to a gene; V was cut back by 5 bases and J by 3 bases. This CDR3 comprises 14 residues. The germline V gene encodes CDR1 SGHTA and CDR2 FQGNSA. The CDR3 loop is CASSEGLGSYEQYF. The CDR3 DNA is TGTGCCAGCAGCGAGGGACTAGGGAGCTACGAGCAGTACTTC.

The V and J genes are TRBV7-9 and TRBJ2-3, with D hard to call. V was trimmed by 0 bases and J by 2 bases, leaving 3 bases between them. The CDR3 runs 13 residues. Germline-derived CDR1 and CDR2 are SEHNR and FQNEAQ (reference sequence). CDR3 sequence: CASSLATTDTQYF. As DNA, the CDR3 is TGTGCCAGCAGCTTAGCGACCACAGATACGCAGTATTTT.

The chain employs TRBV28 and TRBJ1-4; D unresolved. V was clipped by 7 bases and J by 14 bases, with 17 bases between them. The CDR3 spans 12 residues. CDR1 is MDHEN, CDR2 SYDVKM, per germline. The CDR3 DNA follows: TGTGCCAGCAACACTATACCACTCGCGCTGTTTTTT. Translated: CASNTIPLALFF.

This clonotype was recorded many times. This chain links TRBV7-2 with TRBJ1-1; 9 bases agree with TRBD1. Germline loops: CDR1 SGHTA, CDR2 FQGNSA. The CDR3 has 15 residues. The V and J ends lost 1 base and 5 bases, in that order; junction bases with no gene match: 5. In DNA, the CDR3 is TGTGCCAGCAGCTTAGGGACAGGGGTCCTGACTGAAGCTTTCTTT. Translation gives CASSLGTGVLTEAFF.